Listed below are T cell receptor beta chains from one sample, sequenced in a study of radiation and T cells in renal cell carcinoma. The data were produced by immunoSEQ multiplex PCR, yet TCRdb's version contains in-frame clones alone and is incomplete. The table has fewer than 150,000 clones, around 90% seen once. Sample: blood, taken from a patient whose treatment included radiotherapy and nephrectomy. All receptors derive from an older woman with renal cell carcinoma. The CDR3 runs from the conserved cysteine through the conserved F or W. The order of the fields is D gene, V gene, J gene, clone size, CDR3 protein, CDR3 DNA. D genes are given only for firm matches. Clone size appears in some rows only: once, few, many, or a class for an expanded clone.

>NA|TRBV19|TRBJ1-5|NA
CAASMGSGSNQPQHF
TGTGCCGCGTCTATGGGGTCTGGGAGCAATCAGCCCCAGCATTTT
>NA|TRBV19|TRBJ1-1|NA
CASSVVGSLNTEAFF
TGTGCCAGTAGTGTCGTAGGCAGCTTGAACACTGAAGCTTTCTTT
>NA|TRBV14|TRBJ1-1|NA
CASSQVRGPNTEAFF
TGTGCCAGCAGCCAAGTGCGGGGTCCGAACACTGAAGCTTTCTTT
>NA|TRBV21-1|TRBJ2-2|NA
CASSNRDINTGELFF
TGTGCCAGCAGCAACCGGGACATAAACACCGGGGAGCTGTTTTTT
>NA|TRBV30|TRBJ2-5|NA
CAWSAGWGETQYF
TGTGCCTGGAGTGCTGGGTGGGGAGAGACCCAGTACTTC
>NA|TRBV30|TRBJ2-7|once
CAWSVPPSSEQYF
TGTGCCTGGAGTGTCCCCCCCTCCTCTGAGCAGTACTTC
>TRBD2|TRBV7-2|TRBJ2-5|NA
CASSLLAGAVQETQYF
TGTGCCAGCAGCTTGTTAGCGGGGGCTGTTCAAGAGACCCAGTACTTC
>NA|TRBV7-2|TRBJ2-2|NA
CASSLERPTGELFF
TGTGCCAGCAGCTTAGAAAGACCGACCGGGGAGCTGTTTTTT
>TRBD1|TRBV10-3|TRBJ2-3|NA
CAIRGTGPTDTQYF
TGTGCCATCAGGGGGACAGGGCCCACAGATACGCAGTATTTT
>NA|TRBV18|TRBJ2-3|NA
CASSPSGGTDTQYF
TGTGCCAGCTCACCTTCCGGGGGCACAGATACGCAGTATTTT
>TRBD2|TRBV19|TRBJ2-1|NA
CASSTLAGGNEQFF
TGTGCCAGTAGTACTCTAGCGGGGGGCAATGAGCAGTTCTTC